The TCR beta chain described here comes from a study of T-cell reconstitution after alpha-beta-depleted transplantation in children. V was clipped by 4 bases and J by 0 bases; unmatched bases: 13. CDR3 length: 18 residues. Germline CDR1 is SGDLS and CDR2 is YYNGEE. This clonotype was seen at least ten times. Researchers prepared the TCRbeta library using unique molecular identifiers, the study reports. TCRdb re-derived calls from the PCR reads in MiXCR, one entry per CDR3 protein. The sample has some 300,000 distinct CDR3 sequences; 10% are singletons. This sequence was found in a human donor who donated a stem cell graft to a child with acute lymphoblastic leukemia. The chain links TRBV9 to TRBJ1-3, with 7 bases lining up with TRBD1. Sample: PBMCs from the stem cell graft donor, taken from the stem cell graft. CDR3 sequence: CASSKETGPFGSGNTIYF. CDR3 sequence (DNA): TGTGCCAGCAGCAAAGAGACAGGGCCTTTCGGCTCTGGAAACACCATATATTTT.